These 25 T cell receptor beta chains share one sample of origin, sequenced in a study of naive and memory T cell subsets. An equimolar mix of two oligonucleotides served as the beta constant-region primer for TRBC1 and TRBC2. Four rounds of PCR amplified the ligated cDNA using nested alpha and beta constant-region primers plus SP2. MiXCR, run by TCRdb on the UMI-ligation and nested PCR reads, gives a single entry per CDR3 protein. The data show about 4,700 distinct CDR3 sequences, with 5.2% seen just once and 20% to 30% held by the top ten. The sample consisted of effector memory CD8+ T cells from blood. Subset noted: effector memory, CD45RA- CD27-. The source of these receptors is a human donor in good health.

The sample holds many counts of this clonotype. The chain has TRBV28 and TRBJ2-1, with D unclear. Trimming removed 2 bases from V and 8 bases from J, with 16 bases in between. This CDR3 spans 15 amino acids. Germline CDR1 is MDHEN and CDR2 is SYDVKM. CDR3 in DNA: TGTGCCAGCAGTTTAGGGCTATCAAACCGGGATGAGCAGTTCTTC. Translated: CASSLGLSNRDEQFF.

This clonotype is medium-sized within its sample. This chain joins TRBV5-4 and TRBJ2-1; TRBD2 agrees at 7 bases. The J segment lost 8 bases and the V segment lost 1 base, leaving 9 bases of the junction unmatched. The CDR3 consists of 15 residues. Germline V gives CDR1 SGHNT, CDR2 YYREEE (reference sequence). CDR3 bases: TGTGCCAGCAGCTTGACTAGCGCTGCTGAGGATGAGCAGTTCTTC. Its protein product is CASSLTSAAEDEQFF.

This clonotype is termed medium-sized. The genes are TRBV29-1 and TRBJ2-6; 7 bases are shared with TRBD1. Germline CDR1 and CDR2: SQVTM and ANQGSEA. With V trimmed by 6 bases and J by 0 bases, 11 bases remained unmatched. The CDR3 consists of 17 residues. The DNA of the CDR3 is TGCAGCGTCAAGGACGGGACAGCCCCCTCTGGGGCCAACGTCCTGACTTTC. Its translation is CSVKDGTAPSGANVLTF.

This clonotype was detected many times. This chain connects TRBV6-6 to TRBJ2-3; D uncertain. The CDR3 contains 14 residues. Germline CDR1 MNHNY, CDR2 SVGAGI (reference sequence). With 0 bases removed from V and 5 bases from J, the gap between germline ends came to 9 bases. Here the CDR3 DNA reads TGTGCCAGCAGTTACTCTAGTCCAAGAGATACGCAGTATTTT. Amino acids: CASSYSSPRDTQYF.

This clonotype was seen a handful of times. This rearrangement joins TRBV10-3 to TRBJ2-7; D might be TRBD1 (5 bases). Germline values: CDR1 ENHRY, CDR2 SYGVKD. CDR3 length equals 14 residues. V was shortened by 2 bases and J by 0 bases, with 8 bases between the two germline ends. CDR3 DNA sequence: TGTGCCATCAGTGAGGAGGACACCTCCTACGAGCAGTACTTC. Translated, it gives CAISEEDTSYEQYF.

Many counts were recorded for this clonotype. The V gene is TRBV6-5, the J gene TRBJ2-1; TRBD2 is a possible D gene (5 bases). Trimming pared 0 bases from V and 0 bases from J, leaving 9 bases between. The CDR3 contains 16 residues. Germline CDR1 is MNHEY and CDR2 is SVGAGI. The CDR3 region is CASSYSKRSSYNEQFF. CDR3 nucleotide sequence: TGTGCCAGCAGTTACTCGAAGCGGAGCTCCTACAATGAGCAGTTCTTC.

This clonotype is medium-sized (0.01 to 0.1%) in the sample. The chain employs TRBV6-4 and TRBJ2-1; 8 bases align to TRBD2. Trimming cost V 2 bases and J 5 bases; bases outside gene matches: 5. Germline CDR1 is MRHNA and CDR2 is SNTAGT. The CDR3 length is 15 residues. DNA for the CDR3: TGTGCCAGCAGTGACGGGTCGGGAGGGAACAATGAGCAGTTCTTC. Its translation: CASSDGSGGNNEQFF.

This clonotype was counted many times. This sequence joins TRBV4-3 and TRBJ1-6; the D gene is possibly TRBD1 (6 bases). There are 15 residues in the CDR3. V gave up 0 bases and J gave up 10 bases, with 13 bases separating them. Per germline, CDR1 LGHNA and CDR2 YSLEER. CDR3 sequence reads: CASSQDRGWGSPLHF. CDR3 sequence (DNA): TGCGCCAGCAGCCAAGACAGGGGTTGGGGCTCACCCCTCCACTTT.

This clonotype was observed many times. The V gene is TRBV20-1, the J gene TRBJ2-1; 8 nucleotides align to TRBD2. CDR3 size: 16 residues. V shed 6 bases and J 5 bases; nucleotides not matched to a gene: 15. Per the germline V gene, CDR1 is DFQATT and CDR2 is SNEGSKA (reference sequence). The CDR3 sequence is CSATNPAGVVDNEQFF. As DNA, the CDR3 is TGCAGTGCCACAAACCCAGCGGGAGTCGTCGACAATGAGCAGTTCTTC.

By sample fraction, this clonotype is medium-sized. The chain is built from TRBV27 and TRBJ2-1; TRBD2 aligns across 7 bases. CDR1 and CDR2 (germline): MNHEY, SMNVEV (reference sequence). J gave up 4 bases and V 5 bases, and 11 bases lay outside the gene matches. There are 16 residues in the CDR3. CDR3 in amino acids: CASSREAGLYYNEQFF. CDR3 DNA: TGTGCCAGCAGTCGGGAGGCGGGATTATATTACAATGAGCAGTTCTTC.

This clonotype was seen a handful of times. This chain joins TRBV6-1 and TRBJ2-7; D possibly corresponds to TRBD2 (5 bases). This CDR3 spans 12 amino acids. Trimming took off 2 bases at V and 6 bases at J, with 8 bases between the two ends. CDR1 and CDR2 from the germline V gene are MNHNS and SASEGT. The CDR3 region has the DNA TGTGCCAGCAGTGAATACGGGGTCGAGCAGTACTTC. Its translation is CASSEYGVEQYF.

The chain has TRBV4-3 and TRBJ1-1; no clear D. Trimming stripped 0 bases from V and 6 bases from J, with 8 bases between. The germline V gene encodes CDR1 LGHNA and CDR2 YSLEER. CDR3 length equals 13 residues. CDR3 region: CASSQDQLAEAFF. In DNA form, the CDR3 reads TGCGCCAGCAGCCAAGATCAGCTGGCTGAAGCTTTCTTT.

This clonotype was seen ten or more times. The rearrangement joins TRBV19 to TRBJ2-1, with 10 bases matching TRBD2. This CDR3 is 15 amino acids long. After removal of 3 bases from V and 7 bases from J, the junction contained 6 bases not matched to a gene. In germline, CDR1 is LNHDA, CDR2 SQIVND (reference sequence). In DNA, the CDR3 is TGTGCCAGTAGTATTGCTAGCGGGAGAGGGAATGAGCAGTTCTTC. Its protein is CASSIASGRGNEQFF.

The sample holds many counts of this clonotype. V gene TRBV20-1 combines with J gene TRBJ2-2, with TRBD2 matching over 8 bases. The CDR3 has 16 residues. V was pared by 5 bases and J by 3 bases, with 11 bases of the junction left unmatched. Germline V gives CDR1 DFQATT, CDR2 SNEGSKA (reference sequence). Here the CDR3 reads CSARYPPGGDTGELFF. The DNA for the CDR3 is TGCAGTGCTCGCTATCCCCCGGGAGGGGACACCGGGGAGCTGTTTTTT.

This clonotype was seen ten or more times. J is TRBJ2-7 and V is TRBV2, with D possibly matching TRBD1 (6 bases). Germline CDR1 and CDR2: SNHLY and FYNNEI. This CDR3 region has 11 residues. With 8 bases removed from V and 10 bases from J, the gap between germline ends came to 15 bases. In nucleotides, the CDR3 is TGTGCCAGCGACCAAACAGGGTATCAGTACTTC. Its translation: CASDQTGYQYF.

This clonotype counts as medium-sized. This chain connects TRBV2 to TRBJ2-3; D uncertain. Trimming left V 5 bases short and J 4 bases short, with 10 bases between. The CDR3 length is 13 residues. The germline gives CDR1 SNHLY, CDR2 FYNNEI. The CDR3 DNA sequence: TGTGCCAGCAGTCCGAATGTGGCAGATACGCAGTATTTT. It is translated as CASSPNVADTQYF. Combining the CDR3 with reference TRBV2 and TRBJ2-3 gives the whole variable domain EPEVTQTPSHQVTQMGQEVILRCVPISNHLYFYWYRQILGQKVEFLVSFYNNEISEKSEIFDDQFSVERPDGSNFTLKIRSTKLEDSAMYFCASSPNVADTQYFGPGTRLTVL.

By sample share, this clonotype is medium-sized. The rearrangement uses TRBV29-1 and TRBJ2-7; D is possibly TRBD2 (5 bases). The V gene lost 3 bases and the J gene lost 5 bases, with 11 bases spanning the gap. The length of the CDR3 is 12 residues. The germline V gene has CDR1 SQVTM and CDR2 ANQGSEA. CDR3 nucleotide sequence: TGCAGCGTTGAGGGCGGACTGAACGAGCAGTACTTC. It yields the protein CSVEGGLNEQYF.

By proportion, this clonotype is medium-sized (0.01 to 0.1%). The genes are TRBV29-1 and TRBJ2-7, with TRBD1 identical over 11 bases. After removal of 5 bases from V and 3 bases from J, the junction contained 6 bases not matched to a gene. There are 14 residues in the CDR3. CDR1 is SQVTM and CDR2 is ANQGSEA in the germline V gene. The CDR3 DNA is TGCAGCGTTTATGGACAGGGGGCTTTCTACGAGCAGTACTTC. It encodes CSVYGQGAFYEQYF.

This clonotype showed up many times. CDR3 residues: CASGPGFSKHYEQYF. CDR3 sequence (DNA): TGTGCCAGCGGCCCCGGTTTCTCGAAGCACTACGAGCAGTACTTC. J is TRBJ2-7 and V is TRBV2; no definite D call. Trimming cost V 8 bases and J 3 bases, with 20 bases left between them. The CDR3 runs to 15 residues. The V gene's germline CDR1 is SNHLY and CDR2 FYNNEI.

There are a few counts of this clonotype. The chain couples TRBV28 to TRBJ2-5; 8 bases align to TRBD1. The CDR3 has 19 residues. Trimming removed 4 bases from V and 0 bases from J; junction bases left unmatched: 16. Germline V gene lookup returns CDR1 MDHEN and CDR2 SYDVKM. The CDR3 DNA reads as TGTGCCAGCAGTTACGTCCCAGGACAGGGTCTACCGTACCAAGAGACCCAGTACTTC. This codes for CASSYVPGQGLPYQETQYF.

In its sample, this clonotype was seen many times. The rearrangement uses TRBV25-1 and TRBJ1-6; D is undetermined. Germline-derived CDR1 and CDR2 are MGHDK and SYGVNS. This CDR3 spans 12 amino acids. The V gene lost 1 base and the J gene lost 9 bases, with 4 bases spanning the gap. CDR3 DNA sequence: TGTGCCAGCAGTGAATTTTTTTCACCCCTCCACTTT. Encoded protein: CASSEFFSPLHF.

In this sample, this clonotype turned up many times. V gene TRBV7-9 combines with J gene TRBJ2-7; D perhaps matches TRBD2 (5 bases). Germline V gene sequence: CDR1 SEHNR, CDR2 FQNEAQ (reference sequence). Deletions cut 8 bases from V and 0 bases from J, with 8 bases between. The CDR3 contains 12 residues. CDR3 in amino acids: CASRGYSYEQYF. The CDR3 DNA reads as TGTGCCAGCCGAGGGTACTCCTACGAGCAGTACTTC. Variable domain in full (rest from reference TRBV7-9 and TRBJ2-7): DTGVSQNPRHKITKRGQNVTFRCDPISEHNRLYWYRQTLGQGPEFLTYFQNEAQLEKSRLLSDRFSAERPKGSFSTLEIQRTEQGDSAMYLCASRGYSYEQYFGPGTRLTVT.

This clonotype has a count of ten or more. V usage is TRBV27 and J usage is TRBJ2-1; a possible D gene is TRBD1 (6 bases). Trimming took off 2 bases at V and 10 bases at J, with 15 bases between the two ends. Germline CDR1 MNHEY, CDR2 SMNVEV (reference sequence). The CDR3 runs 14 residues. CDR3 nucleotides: TGTGCCAGCAGTTTAGGGCAGGGGCTGGGGGAGCAGTTCTTC. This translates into CASSLGQGLGEQFF.

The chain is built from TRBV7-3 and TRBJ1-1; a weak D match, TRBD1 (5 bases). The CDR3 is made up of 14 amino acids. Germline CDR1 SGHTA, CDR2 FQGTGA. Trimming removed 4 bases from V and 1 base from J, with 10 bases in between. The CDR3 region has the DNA TGTGCCAGCAGCTCATCCACAGGGAACACTGAAGCTTTCTTT. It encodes CASSSSTGNTEAFF.

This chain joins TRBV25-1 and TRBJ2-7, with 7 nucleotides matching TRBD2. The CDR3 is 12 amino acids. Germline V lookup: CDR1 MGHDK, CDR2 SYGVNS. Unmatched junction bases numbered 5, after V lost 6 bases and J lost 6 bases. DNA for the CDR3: TGTGCCAGCAGCCTCTGGGAGGGCGAGCAGTACTTC. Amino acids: CASSLWEGEQYF.